The entry that follows covers one T cell receptor beta chain sequence. Germline V gene sequence: CDR1 MNHEY, CDR2 SVGEGT. The CDR3 length is 11 residues. The data derive from a study of blood T cells in healthy people across ages. Primers used in a second PCR of roughly 6 to 11 cycles were a sample-barcoded 5' primer and a J-beta primer mix. TCRdb called the 5' RACE reads again in MiXCR, with one record for every CDR3 protein. This sample has 890,000 or so distinct CDR3 sequences; around 68% occur once, and the top ten carry 25% to 35%. Roughly 10 milliliters of peripheral blood were drawn from each donor.

The sequence derives from a man in his thirties or forties in good health. The chain links TRBV6-2 or TRBV6-3 to TRBJ2-1; D unresolved. The end of the DNA is better explained by TRBJ2-7, so the J call may be wrong. Sequenced input: blood. CDR3 loop: CASQAGYEQYF. DNA for the CDR3: TGTGCCAGTCAAGCCGGCTACGAGCAGTACTTC.